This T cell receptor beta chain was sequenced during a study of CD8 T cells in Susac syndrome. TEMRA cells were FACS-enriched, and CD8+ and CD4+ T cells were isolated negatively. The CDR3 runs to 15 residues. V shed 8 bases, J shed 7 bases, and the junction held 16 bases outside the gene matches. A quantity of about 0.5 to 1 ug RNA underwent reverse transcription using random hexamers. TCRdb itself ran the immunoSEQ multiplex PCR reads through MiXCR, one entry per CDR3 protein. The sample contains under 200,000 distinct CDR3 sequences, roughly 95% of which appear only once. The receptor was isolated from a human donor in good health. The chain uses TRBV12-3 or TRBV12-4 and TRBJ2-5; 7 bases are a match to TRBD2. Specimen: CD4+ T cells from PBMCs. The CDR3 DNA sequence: TGTGCCAGCTACCAATCCTCGCCAGGGAGGGCGACCCAGTACTTC. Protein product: CASYQSSPGRATQYF.